The 9 T cell receptor beta chains below were found in one sample sequenced in a study of spatial heterogeneity in lung cancer. Study observations and caveats: Counts of expanded intratumoral alpha and beta TCRs tracked tumor mutation counts.

No cognate antigen is known for these TCRs. Documented time point: sample taken at primary tumor resection. TCRdb fed the 5' RACE reads into MiXCR, producing one record per CDR3 protein. The sample shows about 3,300 distinct CDR3 sequences, 16% of them seen only once. Sequencing was performed on lung tumor tissue, taken at surgery. Receptor source: a male donor with early-stage non-small cell lung cancer.

This clonotype has more than one count but fewer than ten. This chain connects TRBV18 to TRBJ1-4, with TRBD1 matching over 7 bases. Germline CDR1 KGHSH, CDR2 LQKENI. The CDR3 consists of 14 residues. V trimming: 4 bases; J trimming: 5 bases; junction bases outside the gene matches: 4. In nucleotides, the CDR3 is TGTGCCAGCTCACGGGGACAGCTGAATGAAAAACTGTTTTTT. Translation gives CASSRGQLNEKLFF.

This clonotype is medium-sized in the sample. J is TRBJ2-7 and V is TRBV6-5; perhaps D is TRBD1 or TRBD2 (7 bases each). CDR3 length: 13 residues. The germline V and J ends were trimmed by 6 bases and 2 bases, with 11 bases remaining between them. Germline assignment: CDR1 MNHEY and CDR2 SVGAGI. The CDR3 region is CASRTGTTYEQYF. DNA of the CDR3: TGTGCCAGCAGGACAGGGACTACCTACGAGCAGTACTTC.

The sample holds one count of this clonotype. The V gene is TRBV11-1, the J gene TRBJ1-2, with TRBD1 matching 7 bases. The germline V gene has CDR1 SGHAT and CDR2 FQDESV (reference sequence). V lost 5 bases to trimming and J lost 7 bases; unmatched junction nucleotides: 1. The CDR3 totals 11 residues. In nucleotides, the CDR3 is TGTGCCAGCAGCGGGGACAGTGGCTACACCTTC. Encoded protein: CASSGDSGYTF.

The genes are TRBV6-6 and TRBJ1-6, with TRBD1 matching 8 bases. Germline V lookup: CDR1 MNHNY, CDR2 SVGAGI (reference sequence). J was trimmed by 9 bases and V by 2 bases; bases with no gene match: 9. There are 16 residues in the CDR3. The CDR3 loop is CASSYDGQGLVSPLHF. DNA for the CDR3: TGTGCCAGCAGTTACGACGGACAGGGCCTGGTTTCACCCCTCCACTTT.

By sample share, this clonotype is medium-sized. The conserved closing phenylalanine or tryptophan is absent in this CDR3, likely reflecting a read error. No DNA is shown, since the ends of the CDR3 on it are uncertain; the CDR3 is the one TCRdb lists. The chain employs TRBV15 and TRBJ2-7; TRBD2 is the table's D call and was not checked against the DNA. Germline V gene lookup returns CDR1 LNHNV and CDR2 YYDKDF (reference sequence). Inclusive of both ends, the CDR3 amounts to 12 amino acids. CDR3 sequence reads: CATSRAPRNTWS.

This clonotype was seen a handful of times. The V and J genes are TRBV11-1 and TRBJ2-3; D is perhaps TRBD1 or TRBD2 (5 bases each). Trimming stripped 6 bases from V and 0 bases from J, with 10 bases between. CDR1 and CDR2 (germline): SGHAT, FQDESV (reference sequence). There are 14 residues in the CDR3. The CDR3 DNA is TGTGCCAGCAGGGGACGGATAAGCACAGATACGCAGTATTTT. Its translation: CASRGRISTDTQYF.

This sequence joins TRBV7-2 and TRBJ1-5, with D unresolved. Germline CDR1 is SGHTA and CDR2 is FQGNSA. The CDR3 extends over 15 amino acids. V was shortened by 2 bases and J by 2 bases, with 10 bases between the two germline ends. In DNA form, the CDR3 reads TGTGCCAGCAGCTTACGGCCCCGAGGCAATCAGCCCCAGCATTTT. This encodes CASSLRPRGNQPQHF.

The table lists this clonotype with a few counts. The V and J genes are TRBV6-2 or TRBV6-3 and TRBJ2-6; weak D call: TRBD1 (6 bases). The germline V gene has CDR1 MNHEY and CDR2 SVGEGT. V lost 5 bases and J lost 0, with 14 bases in between. This CDR3 spans 17 amino acids. CDR3 sequence: CASSHGQGRSGANVLTF. The DNA of the CDR3 is TGTGCCAGCAGTCACGGCCAGGGGCGCTCTGGGGCCAACGTCCTGACTTTC.

This clonotype is categorized as large. This sequence joins TRBV7-2 and TRBJ2-6, with D possibly being TRBD2 (5 bases). This CDR3 has 17 residues. The V end was cut by 5 bases, the J end by 0 bases, with 14 bases between. Germline-derived CDR1 and CDR2 are SGHTA and FQGNSA. In nucleotides, the CDR3 is TGTGCCAGCAGCAGTACTACGGGGTACTCTGGGGCCAACGTCCTGACTTTC. Residues: CASSSTTGYSGANVLTF. The full variable domain, with the rest looked up from reference TRBV7-2 and TRBJ2-6, is GAGVSQSPSNKVTEKGKDVELRCDPISGHTALYWYRQSLGQGLEFLIYFQGNSAPDKSGLPSDRFSAERTGGSVSTLTIQRTQQEDSAVYLCASSSTTGYSGANVLTFGAGSRLTVL.